This T cell receptor beta chain originates from a study of post-analysis software for immune sequencing data. Details on this clonotype: Its antigen is as yet unknown.

The V gene end was trimmed by 4 bases and the J gene end by 3 bases; junction bases not matched to a gene: 6. The CDR3 extends over 16 amino acids. The TCR beta cDNA libraries carried unique molecular identifiers. TCRdb re-called the PCR reads with MiXCR, one entry per CDR3 protein. The data contain under 650,000 distinct CDR3 sequences, 44% of them singletons. Overall study results and limits: The five TRBV segments detected at higher frequency in patients than in controls included TRBV5-6, TRBV5-1 and TRBV20-1.

This rearrangement joins TRBV12-3 or TRBV12-4 to TRBJ2-3, with 11 bases identical to TRBD1. The sequencing sample was made of blood. This TCR was recovered from a girl aged 10-17 years with multiple sclerosis. The CDR3 reads CASSSRTGGRTDTQYF. The CDR3 nucleotides read TGTGCCAGCAGTTCCCGGACAGGGGGCAGAACAGATACGCAGTATTTT.